This is a list of T cell receptor beta chains from one sample in a study of cytomegalovirus exposure and HLA in healthy donors. Profiled with immunoSEQ multiplex PCR; TCRdb holds only in-frame clones, not every one. The sample has about 240,000 clones, about 85% seen once; the top ten hold approximately 0.24%. Sequencing used PBMCs. The receptors here all came from a girl aged 2 to 10 in good health and CMV-seronegative. Each CDR3 is given with its conserved first and last residue.

v_gene	j_gene	CDR3aa
TRBV10-3	TRBJ1-1	CAISAALNTEAFF
TRBV18	TRBJ1-4	CASSPFPQTGTNEKLFF
TRBV6-1	TRBJ1-2	CASIPNGVYGYTF
TRBV28	TRBJ1-1	CASSTYGGVNTEAFF
TRBV10-3	TRBJ2-5	CAISERSERETQYF
TRBV5-6	TRBJ2-5	CASSLSGSGDQETQYF
TRBV9	TRBJ2-7	CASSPRTGDSYEQYF
TRBV6-1	TRBJ2-7	CASSEAKGAESSYEQYF
TRBV11-2	TRBJ1-2	CASSFGTGNYGYTF
TRBV7-9	TRBJ2-3	CASVIAGGAADTQYF
TRBV27	TRBJ1-5	CASSPSPRQPQHF
TRBV7-8	TRBJ2-5	CASSMGTARETQYF
TRBV5-1	TRBJ2-5	CASSDGTGETQYF
TRBV5-1	TRBJ2-7	CASSLGTGGYEQYF
TRBV7-8	TRBJ2-7	CASSLGVDRGLGYEQYF
TRBV10-2	TRBJ2-7	CASSSSRSYERYF
TRBV5-1	TRBJ1-1	CASSLANRVQNTEAFF
TRBV5-1	TRBJ2-3	CASSLQGLAGADTQYF
TRBV15	TRBJ2-5	CATSRSGTGPQETQYF
TRBV5-1	TRBJ2-1	CASSTLQGVNEQFF
TRBV6-1	TRBJ2-1	CASSVSTGQPYNEQFF
TRBV6-1	TRBJ1-1	CASSNDRRYTEAFF
TRBV5-1	TRBJ1-5	CASSLAQGEYSNQPQHF
TRBV5-1	TRBJ2-7	CASSSRGLAVEQYF
TRBV18	TRBJ2-7	CASSGLPRGEQYF
TRBV7-9	TRBJ2-1	CASSSTLELPIYNEQFF
TRBV2	TRBJ1-6	CASTREFNSPLHF
TRBV21-1	TRBJ2-5	CASSKGTVLTETQYF
TRBV6-1	TRBJ2-1	CASSVVGLGYNEQFF
TRBV5-8	TRBJ2-7	CASSLQRGASYEQYF
TRBV29-1	TRBJ2-7	CSALGGTTSYEQYF
TRBV30	TRBJ2-1	CACHLSLINYNEQFF
TRBV27	TRBJ2-5	CASSLSSSGSRWETQYF
TRBV21-1	TRBJ2-7	CASSKALGGVSSYEQYF
TRBV4-2	TRBJ1-5	CASSQEVQGGQPQHF
TRBV9	TRBJ1-2	CASSPDSYYGYTF
TRBV27	TRBJ2-7	CASSMGQAYEQYF